The TCR beta chain under discussion was sequenced for a study of blood T cell repertoires in COVID-19 (TCRdb year 2020). Study-wide context: Samples covering the acute and convalescent phases of COVID-19 were provided by collaborators in the United States, Italy and Spain. Samples were obtained from the ongoing ImmuneRACE study (first 160 participants) and from 1,254 subjects provided by 6 global collaborators. The material from the prospective study consisted of cDNA or gDNA derived from T cells, B-cell-depleted T cells, or PBMCs. Deeply sampled blood TCRbeta repertoires from subjects exposed to, actively infected with, or recovered from COVID-19 were included in the dataset. Sample metadata almost always included a de-identified subject ID, COVID-19 status, age in years and sex. The repertoires were made available in a free public database intended to serve as a resource for research on the immune response to SARS-CoV-2. Where HLA class I and class II types were available, the types were taken from metadata supplied by the sample provider, not from assay-based typing.

Enrolling through a virtual design, the prospective study's participants ranged in age from roughly 18 to 89 years and lived across 24 United States geographic areas. To assign participants to cohorts, the prospective study relied on clinical history that participants themselves reported in a screening survey and a study questionnaire. Each participant in the prospective study had whole blood, serum and a nasopharyngeal or oropharyngeal swab collected by mobile phlebotomists. Participants in the prospective study had the option to provide additional blood draws and questionnaires over a roughly 2-month period. Prospective study blood samples were shipped either frozen or at room temperature before DNA extraction. Notes on this clone: Its antigen target is currently unknown. No much larger clonotype is one base removed from it; base qualities were not supplied.

TCRbeta CDR3 regions were amplified from genomic DNA using the immunoSEQ Assay, a bias-controlled multiplex PCR. The authors' pipeline ran thus. Nucleated cell counts per sample were estimated from amplification of reference gene primers within the assay. To quantify the absolute abundance of each unique TCRbeta CDR3 rearrangement, sequence reads were collapsed and filtered. Productive Simpson clonality was computed per sample as the square root of Simpson's diversity index over productive rearrangements. Sourced from immuneACCESS, this table was stored by TCRdb with only in-frame sequences that have V and J called. A share of the clones is absent; for the studies checked, an unresolved V gene accounts for under half, and the remainder has no known explanation. V, J and clone size reflect that table, while D and trimming were determined from the DNA. The sample table shows some 140,000 clones, and less than 90% are seen once. The ten biggest clones cover 5.5% of the sample.

V loses 0 bases, J loses 4 bases, and the germline ends lie 14 bases apart. From the cysteine up to the phenylalanine, the CDR3 has a length of 16 residues. The sequence is cut down to CDR3 DNA, 48 bases in frame from base 1. Based on the germline V gene, the CDR1 and CDR2 sequences are MNHEY and SVGAGI. Results the study describes overall, beyond this receptor: How much clinical and demographic metadata was included differed by source and by participant, and the metadata was provided uncurated.

The sample comprised PBMCs or T cells enriched from blood (not recorded which). The clonotype was recovered from a man in his forties or fifties with acute COVID-19. Recombination joined TRBV6-5 with TRBJ2-3; 6 matching bases give a weak D call of TRBD2. The CDR3 sequence is CASSYSPREYADTQYF. The sequence in DNA is TGTGCCAGCAGTTACTCGCCCCGGGAGTACGCAGATACGCAGTATTTT.